A selection of T cell receptor beta chains follows, all from one sample in a study of control samples from healthy donors and cancer patients. Produced via immunoSEQ multiplex PCR; TCRdb's table is partial and in-frame only. This table holds some 20,000 clones, 88% found once. Sequencing was carried out using PBMCs. These receptor sequences come from a woman aged 60 to 75 with head and neck cancer. Each CDR3 is given with its conserved first and last residue. The D gene is left open where the match is weak. Only some rows state a clone size, as once, few, many or a class for expanded clones.

clone_size j_call v_call d_call cdr3_aa cdr3_nt
. TRBJ2-7 TRBV3-1/TRBV3-2 TRBD1 CASSQPTRQGYEQYF TGTGCCAGCAGCCAACCCACTAGACAGGGCTACGAGCAGTACTTC
. TRBJ1-2 TRBV28 TRBD1 CASTHPDRVSYGYTF TGTGCCAGCACCCATCCCGACAGGGTTAGCTATGGCTACACCTTC
. TRBJ1-5 TRBV20-1 TRBD1 CSASPGTGSYSNQPQHF TGCAGTGCTAGTCCCGGGACAGGGAGTTATAGCAATCAGCCCCAGCATTTT
. TRBJ2-1 TRBV24-1 TRBD2 CATIPRLAGGLSSYNEQFF TGTGCCACCATCCCCAGACTAGCGGGAGGGCTAAGCTCCTACAATGAGCAGTTCTTC
. TRBJ2-5 TRBV7-3 TRBD2 CASSLGLAGGEETQYF TGTGCCAGCAGCCTCGGACTAGCGGGAGGGGAAGAGACCCAGTACTTC
. TRBJ2-5 TRBV5-1 TRBD1 CASSSTGYETQYF TGCGCCAGCAGCTCGACAGGGTACGAGACCCAGTACTTC
. TRBJ1-1 TRBV10-3 TRBD1 CATILEQGRMNTEAFF TGTGCCACCATATTAGAACAGGGGCGGATGAACACTGAAGCTTTCTTT
. TRBJ1-2 TRBV11-2 . CASSPGTLNYGYTF TGTGCCAGCAGCCCCGGGACCCTCAACTATGGCTACACCTTC
. TRBJ2-1 TRBV5-5 TRBD1 CASSLGTGEINEQFF TGTGCCAGCAGCTTGGGGACAGGGGAAATCAATGAGCAGTTCTTC
. TRBJ1-4 TRBV15 . CATSRDRDPTNEKLFF TGTGCCACCAGCAGAGATCGCGACCCAACTAATGAAAAACTGTTTTTT
. TRBJ2-7 TRBV29-1 TRBD2 CSVGEAGATYEQYF TGCAGCGTTGGAGAGGCGGGAGCCACCTACGAGCAGTACTTC
once TRBJ1-1 TRBV10-1 . CASSESMGDTEAFF TGCGCCAGCAGTGAGTCGATGGGGGACACTGAAGCTTTCTTT
. TRBJ2-1 TRBV20-1 . CSASPGSEQFF TGCAGTGCTTCCCCGGGAAGTGAGCAGTTCTTC
. TRBJ1-5 TRBV12-3/TRBV12-4 . CASSQASNQPQHF TGTGCCAGTAGTCAGGCTAGCAATCAGCCCCAGCATTTT
. TRBJ1-2 TRBV5-1 TRBD1 CASSETGNGYGYTF TGCGCCAGCAGCGAGACAGGGAATGGGTATGGCTACACCTTC
. TRBJ1-1 TRBV7-2 TRBD1 CASSAYQGVTEAFF TGTGCCAGCAGCGCGTACCAGGGGGTCACTGAAGCTTTCTTT
. TRBJ1-5 TRBV9 . CASSVGPGANQPQHF TGTGCCAGCAGCGTAGGACCAGGGGCGAATCAGCCCCAGCATTTT
few TRBJ2-3 TRBV28 . CASSGWTAPGTQYF TGTGCCAGCAGTGGGTGGACGGCCCCCGGTACGCAGTATTTT
. TRBJ1-1 TRBV27 . CASTLQEGTEAFF TGTGCCAGCACCCTACAGGAGGGGACTGAAGCTTTCTTT
. TRBJ2-7 TRBV2 . CASRGTGWQYF TGTGCCAGCAGGGGTACAGGGTGGCAGTACTTC
. TRBJ2-7 TRBV2 TRBD1 CASSRDRAYEQYF TGTGCCAGCTCCCGGGACAGGGCCTACGAGCAGTACTTC
. TRBJ1-5 TRBV6-6 . CATGPNDYRGNQPQHF TGTGCCACCGGACCCAACGATTATCGGGGCAATCAGCCCCAGCATTTT
. TRBJ2-1 TRBV27 . CASSLRAGGLPGGRETHNEQFF TGTGCCAGCAGTTTAAGGGCAGGGGGTCTACCGGGAGGAAGGGAAACCCACAATGAGCAGTTCTTC
. TRBJ1-3 TRBV15 . CATSRDSGNTIYF TGTGCCACCAGCAGAGATAGCGGAAACACCATATATTTT
. TRBJ2-1 TRBV6-5 TRBD1 CASRGQGVSYNEQFF TGTGCCAGCAGGGGACAGGGTGTCTCCTACAATGAGCAGTTCTTC
. TRBJ2-1 TRBV27 . CASSLQGNEQFF TGTGCCAGCAGTCTACAGGGTAATGAGCAGTTCTTC
few TRBJ2-3 TRBV27 TRBD2 CASSPGLAEKSDTQYF TGTGCCAGCAGTCCTGGACTAGCGGAAAAGTCAGATACGCAGTATTTT
. TRBJ2-1 TRBV20-1 . CSARDPNEQFF TGCAGTGCTAGAGATCCTAATGAGCAGTTCTTC
. TRBJ1-5 TRBV5-1 . CASSLGQGNNQPQHF TGCGCCAGCAGCTTGGGGCAGGGGAACAATCAGCCCCAGCATTTT
. TRBJ1-2 TRBV4-1 . CASSQVIGFYGYTF TGCGCCAGCAGCCAAGTTATAGGATTCTATGGCTACACCTTC
. TRBJ2-7 TRBV10-2 . CASSGDYHYEQYF TGCGCCAGCAGTGGAGACTACCACTACGAGCAGTACTTC
once TRBJ2-3 TRBV5-1 . CASSLEAELGTDTQYF TGCGCCAGCAGCTTGGAGGCAGAGCTCGGCACAGATACGCAGTATTTT
. TRBJ1-4 TRBV27 . CASSLSTGVAKLFF TGTGCCAGCAGTTTATCGACCGGGGTGGCAAAACTGTTTTTT
. TRBJ1-2 TRBV28 . CASSLLREYYGYTF TGTGCCAGCAGTTTATTAAGGGAGTACTATGGCTACACCTTC
. TRBJ2-1 TRBV5-8 TRBD2 CASSLGSGREHGEQFF TGTGCCAGCAGCTTGGGTAGCGGGAGGGAGCACGGTGAGCAGTTCTTC
few TRBJ2-7 TRBV5-1 . CASSLGGRGEQYF TGCGCCAGCAGCTTGGGGGGCAGGGGCGAGCAGTACTTC
. TRBJ1-4 TRBV18 . CASSPRALTSLGEKLFF TGTGCCAGCTCACCACGGGCCCTAACAAGTTTAGGGGAAAAACTGTTTTTT
. TRBJ2-1 TRBV9 . CASSAPGLDPYNEQFF TGTGCCAGCAGCGCTCCGGGACTTGATCCTTACAATGAGCAGTTCTTC
. TRBJ2-5 TRBV11-3 TRBD2 CASSLNSGSETQYF TGTGCCAGCAGCTTAAACAGCGGGAGTGAGACCCAGTACTTC
. TRBJ1-1 TRBV7-9 . CASSQGREAFF TGTGCCAGCAGCCAAGGCAGGGAAGCTTTCTTT
few TRBJ1-5 TRBV7-8 . CASSGPGGSNQPQHF TGTGCCAGCAGCGGCCCAGGAGGGAGCAATCAGCCCCAGCATTTT
. TRBJ1-6 TRBV30 TRBD1 CAWSARGLDNSPLHF TGTGCCTGGAGTGCAAGGGGGCTTGATAATTCACCCCTCCACTTT
. TRBJ1-1 TRBV5-1 . CASSGSSRTEAFF TGCGCCAGCAGCGGGTCCTCGCGCACTGAAGCTTTCTTT
. TRBJ2-1 TRBV9 . CASSSDPVGEQFF TGTGCCAGCAGCTCAGACCCTGTCGGGGAGCAGTTCTTC
. TRBJ2-3 TRBV5-1 TRBD2 CASSFGTSGSTDTQYF TGCGCCAGCAGCTTCGGGACTAGCGGGAGCACAGATACGCAGTATTTT
. TRBJ2-7 TRBV4-1 . CASSQAVAYEQYF TGCGCCAGCAGCCAAGCCGTTGCCTACGAGCAGTACTTC
. TRBJ1-1 TRBV5-1 . CASSLGRTALNTEAFF TGCGCCAGCAGCTTGGGAAGGACAGCTCTGAACACTGAAGCTTTCTTT
. TRBJ1-4 TRBV7-9 . CASSQLGEFEKLFF TGTGCCAGCAGCCAGCTAGGCGAATTTGAAAAACTGTTTTTT
. TRBJ1-5 TRBV7-3 . CASSLRWGEPQHF TGTGCCAGCAGCTTAAGGTGGGGGGAGCCCCAGCATTTT
. TRBJ2-6 TRBV18 TRBD1 CASSPPAGGNNVLTF TGTGCCAGCTCACCGCCAGCAGGGGGTAACAACGTCCTGACTTTC
once TRBJ2-5 TRBV5-1 . CASSLVGGSRKETQYF TGCGCCAGCAGCTTGGTTGGGGGGTCAAGGAAAGAGACCCAGTACTTC
. TRBJ2-2 TRBV12-3/TRBV12-4 . CASLRLTGELFF TGTGCCAGCTTAAGGCTCACCGGGGAGCTGTTTTTT
. TRBJ2-5 TRBV5-4 TRBD1 CASSFKGAKETQYF TGTGCCAGCAGCTTCAAGGGGGCGAAAGAGACCCAGTACTTC
. TRBJ1-2 TRBV6-8 TRBD1 CASSVHRGPDYGYTF TGTGCCAGCAGTGTCCACAGGGGGCCGGACTATGGCTACACCTTC
. TRBJ2-5 TRBV6-2/TRBV6-3 . CASSYSSGDQETQYF TGTGCCAGCAGTTACTCGAGTGGGGATCAAGAGACCCAGTACTTC
. TRBJ2-3 TRBV9 . CASSVRDGSTDTQYF TGTGCCAGCAGCGTCCGGGACGGGAGCACAGATACGCAGTATTTT
. TRBJ2-7 TRBV6-5 . CASSKTGYSYEQYF TGTGCCAGCAGCAAAACAGGGTACTCCTACGAGCAGTACTTC
. TRBJ2-1 TRBV9 . CASSVRPVQSDEQFF TGTGCCAGCAGCGTAAGGCCCGTTCAAAGCGATGAGCAGTTCTTC
few TRBJ1-4 TRBV7-9 TRBD1 CASSSEGTGAKLFF TGTGCCAGCAGCTCAGAAGGGACAGGGGCCAAACTGTTTTTT
few TRBJ2-1 TRBV19 TRBD1 CASGQTGGEQFF TGTGCCAGTGGGCAGACAGGGGGTGAGCAGTTCTTC